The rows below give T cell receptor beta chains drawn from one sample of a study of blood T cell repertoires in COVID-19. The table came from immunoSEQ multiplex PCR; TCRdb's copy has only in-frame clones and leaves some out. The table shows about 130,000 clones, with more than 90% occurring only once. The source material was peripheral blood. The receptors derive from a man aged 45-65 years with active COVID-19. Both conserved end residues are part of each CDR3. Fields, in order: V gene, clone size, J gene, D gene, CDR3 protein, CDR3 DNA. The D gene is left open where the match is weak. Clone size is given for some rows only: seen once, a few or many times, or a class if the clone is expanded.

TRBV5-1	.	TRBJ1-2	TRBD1	CASSFHQGDDYGYTF	TGCGCCAGCAGCTTCCATCAGGGGGACGACTATGGCTACACCTTC
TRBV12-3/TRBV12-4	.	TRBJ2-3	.	CASSKRTDTQYF	TGTGCCAGCAGTAAGCGGACAGATACGCAGTATTTT
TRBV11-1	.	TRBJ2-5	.	CASSRKPQDTETQYF	TGTGCCAGCAGCCGGAAACCTCAGGATACGGAGACCCAGTACTTC
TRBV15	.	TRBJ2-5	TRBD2	CATSRASGQETQYF	TGTGCCACCAGCAGGGCTAGCGGCCAAGAGACCCAGTACTTC
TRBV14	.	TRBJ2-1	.	CASSQSGGFYNEQFF	TGTGCCAGCAGCCAGTCCGGGGGATTCTACAATGAGCAGTTCTTC
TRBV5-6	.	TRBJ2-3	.	CASSSSFTDTQYF	TGTGCCAGCAGCTCCTCTTTCACAGATACGCAGTATTTT
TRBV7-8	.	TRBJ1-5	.	CASSFSGSNQPQHF	TGTGCCAGCAGCTTTTCAGGTAGCAATCAGCCCCAGCATTTT
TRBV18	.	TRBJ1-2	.	CASSPPDSANYGYTF	TGTGCCAGCTCACCACCGGACAGCGCTAACTATGGCTACACCTTC
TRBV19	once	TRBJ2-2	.	CASTMDGARRSGELFF	TGTGCCAGCACTATGGATGGGGCAAGGCGTAGCGGGGAGCTGTTTTTT
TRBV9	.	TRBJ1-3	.	CASSVTAGNTIYF	TGTGCCAGCAGCGTAACAGCTGGAAACACCATATATTTT
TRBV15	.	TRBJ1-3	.	CATSIVPNTIYF	TGTGCCACCAGCATCGTCCCAAACACCATATATTTT
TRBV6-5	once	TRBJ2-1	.	CASRGARGADEQFF	TGTGCCAGCAGGGGGGCCAGGGGAGCCGATGAGCAGTTCTTC
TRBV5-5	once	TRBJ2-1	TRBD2	CASSSGGSSSSPLNEQFF	TGTGCCAGCAGCTCCGGGGGGTCATCTTCCTCCCCCCTAAATGAGCAGTTCTTC
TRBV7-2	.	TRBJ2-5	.	CASSFVGGIQETQYF	TGTGCCAGCAGCTTCGTTGGCGGAATCCAAGAGACCCAGTACTTC
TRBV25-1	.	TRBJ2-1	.	CASSVYNEQFF	TGTGCCAGCAGTGTATACAATGAGCAGTTCTTC
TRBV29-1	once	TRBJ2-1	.	CSSREGVNEQFF	TGCAGCTCGAGAGAGGGGGTCAATGAGCAGTTCTTC
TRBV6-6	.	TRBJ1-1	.	CASSYSGRQGTAFF	TGTGCCAGCAGTTACTCAGGGCGCCAGGGGACAGCTTTCTTT
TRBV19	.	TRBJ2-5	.	CASSGSGQETQYF	TGTGCCAGTAGTGGTAGCGGACAAGAGACTCAGTACTTC
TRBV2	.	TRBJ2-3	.	CASSRGVTDTQYF	TGTGCCAGCAGTCGCGGGGTTACAGATACGCAGTATTTT
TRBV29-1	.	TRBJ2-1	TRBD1	CSVSRQGRSYNEQFF	TGCAGCGTTTCCCGACAGGGGCGATCCTACAATGAGCAGTTCTTC
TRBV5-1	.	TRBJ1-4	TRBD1	CASSSQGAREKLFF	TGCGCCAGCAGCTCACAGGGGGCGCGTGAAAAACTGTTTTTT
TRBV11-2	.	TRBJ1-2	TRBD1	CASREGATEGYTF	TGTGCCAGCAGGGAGGGGGCTACTGAGGGCTACACCTTC
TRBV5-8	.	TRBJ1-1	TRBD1	CASSLTGTYTEAFF	TGTGCCAGCAGCCTGACAGGGACCTACACTGAAGCTTTCTTT
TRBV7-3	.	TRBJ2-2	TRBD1	CASSSQGATNTGELFF	TGTGCCAGCAGCTCCCAGGGGGCTACGAACACCGGGGAGCTGTTTTTT
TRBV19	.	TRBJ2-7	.	CASSARGAASYEQYF	TGTGCCAGTAGTGCCCGGGGAGCGGCCTCCTACGAGCAGTACTTC
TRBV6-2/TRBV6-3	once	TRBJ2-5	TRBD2	CASSYPSGGVLETQYF	TGTGCCAGCAGTTACCCCAGCGGGGGGGTTTTGGAGACCCAGTACTTC
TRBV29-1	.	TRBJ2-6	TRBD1	CSVEDRGTGRSGANVLTF	TGCAGCGTTGAAGATCGGGGGACAGGCCGCTCTGGGGCCAACGTCCTGACTTTC
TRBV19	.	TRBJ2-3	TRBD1	CASSIGYRGPDTQYF	TGTGCCAGTAGTATAGGGTACAGGGGCCCAGATACGCAGTATTTT
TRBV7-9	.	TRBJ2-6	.	CASSLPGANVLTF	TGTGCCAGCAGCCTTCCCGGGGCCAACGTCCTGACTTTC
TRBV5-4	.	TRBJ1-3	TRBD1	CASSSRTGGNTIYF	TGTGCCAGCAGCTCCCGGACAGGCGGAAACACCATATATTTT
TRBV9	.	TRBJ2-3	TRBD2	CASSVRGGTPDTQYF	TGTGCCAGCAGCGTCCGGGGGGGCACCCCAGATACGCAGTATTTT
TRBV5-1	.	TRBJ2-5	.	CASSSRAGVPETQYF	TGCGCCAGCAGCTCACGGGCAGGGGTTCCGGAGACCCAGTACTTC
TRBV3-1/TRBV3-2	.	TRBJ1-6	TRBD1	CASRQQGPGSPLHF	TGTGCCAGCAGACAACAGGGGCCGGGTTCACCCCTCCACTTT
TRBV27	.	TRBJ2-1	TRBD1	CASKGTGALRAQFF	TGTGCCAGCAAGGGGACAGGGGCCCTCCGGGCGCAGTTCTTC
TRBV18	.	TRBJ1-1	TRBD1	CASSGQMNTEAFF	TGTGCCAGCTCGGGACAGATGAACACTGAAGCTTTCTTT
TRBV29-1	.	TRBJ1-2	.	CSVGWGDYGYTF	TGCAGCGTTGGATGGGGGGACTATGGCTACACCTTC
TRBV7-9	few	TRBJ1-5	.	CASSLAGVNQPQHF	TGTGCCAGCAGCTTAGCAGGGGTCAATCAGCCCCAGCATTTT
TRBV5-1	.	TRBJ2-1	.	CASSLGGDEQFF	TGCGCCAGCAGCTTGGGAGGAGATGAGCAGTTCTTC
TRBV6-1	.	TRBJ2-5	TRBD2	CASSEDLGLAGGETQYF	TGTGCCAGCAGTGAAGATTTGGGACTAGCGGGGGGAGAGACCCAGTACTTC
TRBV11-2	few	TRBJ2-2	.	CASSLGPRSYTGELFF	TGTGCCAGCAGCTTAGGGCCCAGGTCCTACACCGGGGAGCTGTTTTTT
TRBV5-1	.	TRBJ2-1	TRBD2	CASSLPTGGTYNEQFF	TGCGCCAGCAGCTTGCCCACGGGGGGGACCTACAATGAGCAGTTCTTC
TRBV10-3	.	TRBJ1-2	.	CAISESLVTSPYGYTF	TGTGCCATCAGTGAGTCTTTAGTCACTTCTCCCTATGGCTACACCTTC
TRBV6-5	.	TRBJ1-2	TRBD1	CASRGQVISNYGYTF	TGTGCCAGCAGAGGACAGGTCATATCTAACTATGGCTACACCTTC
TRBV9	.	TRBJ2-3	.	CASSPGDRTTDTQYF	TGTGCCAGCAGCCCCGGTGACAGGACCACAGATACGCAGTATTTT
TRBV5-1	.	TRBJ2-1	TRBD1	CASSPGQGYNEQFF	TGCGCCAGCAGCCCCGGACAGGGATACAATGAGCAGTTCTTC
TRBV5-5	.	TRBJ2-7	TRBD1	CASSFRQGAYEQYF	TGTGCCAGCAGCTTCCGGCAGGGGGCTTACGAGCAGTACTTC
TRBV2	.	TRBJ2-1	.	CASSATRDGYNEQFF	TGTGCCAGCAGCGCTACTAGAGACGGCTACAATGAGCAGTTCTTC
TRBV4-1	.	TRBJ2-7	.	CASSQDGGPGDEQYF	TGCGCCAGCAGCCAAGACGGGGGGCCCGGGGACGAGCAGTACTTC
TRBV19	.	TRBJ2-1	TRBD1	CASRAGQGYNEQFF	TGTGCCAGTAGGGCGGGACAGGGCTACAATGAGCAGTTCTTC
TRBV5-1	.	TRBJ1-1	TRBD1	CASSPGQGDTEAFF	TGCGCCAGCAGCCCGGGACAGGGAGACACTGAAGCTTTCTTT
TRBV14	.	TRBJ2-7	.	CAGSQGTGTYEQYF	TGTGCCGGCAGCCAAGGAACAGGGACCTACGAGCAGTACTTC
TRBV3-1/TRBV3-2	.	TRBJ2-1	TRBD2	CASSQALTSGAYNEQFF	TGTGCCAGCAGCCAAGCCCTTACTAGCGGGGCCTACAATGAGCAGTTCTTC
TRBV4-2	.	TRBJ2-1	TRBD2	CAPWGGYNEQFF	TGTGCCCCTTGGGGGGGGTACAATGAGCAGTTCTTC
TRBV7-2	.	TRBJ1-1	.	CASSFGTEAFF	TGTGCCAGCAGCTTCGGGACTGAAGCTTTCTTT
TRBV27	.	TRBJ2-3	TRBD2	CASRGTSGAASTDTQYF	TGTGCCAGCAGGGGGACTAGCGGGGCCGCTAGCACAGATACGCAGTATTTT
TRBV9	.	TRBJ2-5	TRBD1	CASSVRDRGRETQYF	TGTGCCAGCAGCGTCCGGGACAGGGGGCGAGAGACCCAGTACTTC
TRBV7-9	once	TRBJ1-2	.	CASRTGGGPVDGYTF	TGTGCCAGCAGGACCGGGGGAGGGCCCGTGGATGGCTACACCTTC
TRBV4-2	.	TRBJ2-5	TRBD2	CASSPLRSGTSQETQYF	TGTGCCAGCAGCCCCTTGAGGAGCGGGACCTCCCAAGAGACCCAGTACTTC
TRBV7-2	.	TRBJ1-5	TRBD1	CASSPNRDRKPQHF	TGTGCCAGCAGCCCTAACAGGGACAGGAAGCCCCAGCATTTT
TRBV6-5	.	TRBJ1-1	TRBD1	CASQRQGWGNTEAFF	TGTGCCAGCCAAAGACAGGGGTGGGGGAACACTGAAGCTTTCTTT